This TCR beta chain derives from a study of OX40 agonist ivuxolimab in advanced cancers. Clones were read by immunoSEQ multiplex PCR, and TCRdb kept only the in-frame ones, dropping some. The sample consists of about 48,000 clones, around 89% of them appearing once. Whole-study results and caveats: There were also nonresponders showing low normalized T-cell clonal expansion.

In regard to this clone: Its antigen is unknown.

The receptor was derived from an adult with an advanced solid tumor such as melanoma, head and neck, liver or kidney cancer. The sequenced sample was CD4+ or CD8+ T cells sorted from blood, obtained in a trial of the OX40 agonist ivuxolimab.

The CDR3 here is CASSGGSGELFF. CDR3 DNA: TGTGCCAGCAGCGGCGGGTCCGGGGAGCTGTTTTTT. The rearrangement uses TRBV7-9 and TRBJ2-2, with D possibly TRBD2 on 5 matching bases. This CDR3 has 12 amino acids. Germline values: CDR1 SEHNR, CDR2 FQNEAQ (reference sequence). V was pared by 5 bases and J by 6 bases, with 7 bases between. Full variable domain (remainder filled in from reference TRBV7-9 and TRBJ2-2): DTGVSQNPRHKITKRGQNVTFRCDPISEHNRLYWYRQTLGQGPEFLTYFQNEAQLEKSRLLSDRFSAERPKGSFSTLEIQRTEQGDSAMYLCASSGGSGELFFGEGSRLTVL.